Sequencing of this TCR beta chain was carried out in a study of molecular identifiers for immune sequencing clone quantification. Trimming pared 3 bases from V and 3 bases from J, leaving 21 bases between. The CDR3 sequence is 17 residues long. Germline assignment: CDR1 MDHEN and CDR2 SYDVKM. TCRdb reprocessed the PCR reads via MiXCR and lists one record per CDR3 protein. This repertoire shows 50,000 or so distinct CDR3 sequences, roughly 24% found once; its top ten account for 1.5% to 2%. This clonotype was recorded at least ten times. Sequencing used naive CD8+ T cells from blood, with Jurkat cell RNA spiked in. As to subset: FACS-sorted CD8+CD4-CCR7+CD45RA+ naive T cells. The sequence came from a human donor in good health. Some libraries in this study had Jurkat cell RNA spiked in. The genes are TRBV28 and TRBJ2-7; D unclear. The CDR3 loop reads CASSLDRNQLGVYEQYF. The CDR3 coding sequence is TGTGCCAGCAGTTTGGACCGGAATCAGCTTGGGGTCTACGAGCAGTACTTC.